Listed here are 27 T cell receptor beta chains from one sample, sequenced in a study of identical twins. One entry per CDR3 protein, called by TCRdb with MiXCR from the 5' RACE reads. This sample carries roughly 470,000 distinct CDR3 sequences, over 11% of them seen once, and the ten largest clones take more than 0.8%. The data also belong to a second study, concerning yellow fever vaccine responses in identical twins.

The material sequenced was CD4+ T cells sorted from blood. The receptor set was obtained from a woman younger than 35 in good health.

This clonotype has ten or more counts. The chain links TRBV3-1 to TRBJ1-1; unclear D gene. V was cut by 0 bases and J by 1 base, with 9 bases left in between. The germline V gene has CDR1 LGHDT and CDR2 YNNKEL (reference sequence). This CDR3 comprises 15 residues. This chain's CDR3 is CASSQDPLGNTEAFF. In nucleotides, the CDR3 is TGTGCCAGCAGCCAAGATCCGTTGGGGAACACTGAAGCTTTCTTT.

The V call is TRBV10-3, the J call TRBJ1-2, with 8 bases lining up with TRBD1. Germline-derived CDR1 and CDR2 are ENHRY and SYGVKD. The CDR3 extends over 15 amino acids. V gave up 2 bases and J gave up 5 bases; unmatched junction bases: 7. The DNA for the CDR3 is TGTGCCATCAGTGAGGAGGACAGGGTAGGATATGGCTACACCTTC. Translated, it gives CAISEEDRVGYGYTF.

This clonotype was observed at least ten times. The V call is TRBV12-3 or TRBV12-4, the J call TRBJ1-1; TRBD1 matches 7 bases. The length of the CDR3 is 14 residues. Losses at the gene ends were 5 bases for V and 2 bases for J; bases not matched to a gene: 5. The CDR3 loop reads CASSRQGGNTEAFF. The CDR3 nucleotides are TGTGCCAGCAGTAGACAGGGAGGAAACACTGAAGCTTTCTTT.

The chain couples TRBV6-2 or TRBV6-3 to TRBJ2-5; D is ambiguous. Between the trimmed V and J ends, which lost 4 bases and 3 bases, there was a span of 12 bases. Germline values: CDR1 MNHEY, CDR2 SVGEGT. The CDR3 loop spans 14 amino acids. CDR3: CASSSILEEETQYF. The CDR3 bases are TGTGCCAGCAGTTCGATCCTGGAAGAAGAGACCCAGTACTTC.

The CDR3 loop is CASSRMARYNEQFF. The DNA of the CDR3 is TGTGCCAGCAGCCGCATGGCTAGATACAATGAGCAGTTCTTC. This chain joins TRBV6-2 or TRBV6-3 and TRBJ2-1; D unresolved. Per germline, CDR1 MNHEY and CDR2 SVGEGT. The length of the CDR3 is 14 residues. V lost 6 bases, J lost 4 bases, and 13 bases lay in between.

The sample holds a few counts of this clonotype. The rearrangement links TRBV5-1 to TRBJ2-3; tentatively, D is TRBD2 (5 bases). The CDR3 is 14 amino acids. V was shortened by 4 bases and J by 3 bases, with 12 bases between the two germline ends. The germline V gene has CDR1 SGHRS and CDR2 YFSETQ. The CDR3 DNA reads as TGCGCCAGCAGCGTCCGGGAAAGGACAGATACGCAGTATTTT. This encodes CASSVRERTDTQYF.

The gene calls are TRBV7-2 and TRBJ2-2; D remains unclear. The germline CDR1 and CDR2 sequences are SGHTA and FQGNSA. The ends were cut back, 0 bases at V and 5 bases at J, with 13 bases in the middle. The CDR3 loop spans 16 amino acids. CDR3 nucleotides: TGTGCCAGCAGCTTAGCGCCCCGTCGGCGGACCGGGGAGCTGTTTTTT. As protein: CASSLAPRRRTGELFF.

The chain recombines TRBV5-1 with TRBJ2-4, with D possibly TRBD1 on 6 matching bases. In germline, CDR1 is SGHRS, CDR2 YFSETQ. This CDR3 spans 17 amino acids. V was trimmed by 4 bases and J by 1 base, leaving 18 bases between them. Written as DNA, the CDR3 is TGCGCCAGCAGCCTCCAGGGGACCGCCGGGGCCAAAAACATTCAGTACTTC. This codes for CASSLQGTAGAKNIQYF.

CDR3 DNA sequence: TGTGCCAGCAGTTCTTCCAGGGTTTCGGCCGCTTTCTTT. It yields the protein CASSSSRVSAAFF. The rearrangement links TRBV25-1 to TRBJ1-1, with a possible D match to TRBD1 (5 bases). In germline, CDR1 is MGHDK, CDR2 SYGVNS. This CDR3 is 13 amino acids long. V was clipped by 5 bases and J by 11 bases, with 18 bases between them.

V usage is TRBV6-2 or TRBV6-3 and J usage is TRBJ2-7; TRBD2 might be the D (5 bases). V was cut by 5 bases and J by 5 bases, with 16 bases left in between. The CDR3 covers 14 residues. The germline gives CDR1 MNHEY, CDR2 SVGEGT. The CDR3 sequence: CASSLSGLQNEQYF. The CDR3 nucleotides read TGTGCCAGCAGTCTCAGCGGTTTACAGAACGAGCAGTACTTC.

The sample holds a few counts of this clonotype. The chain combines TRBV28 with TRBJ2-1; possibly TRBD1 or TRBD2 for D (6 bases each). The germline CDR1 and CDR2 sequences are MDHEN and SYDVKM. V dropped 5 bases and J dropped 0 bases, with 11 bases sitting between them. CDR3 size: 15 residues. This CDR3 reads CASSKQGGSYNEQFF. The CDR3 coding sequence is TGTGCCAGCAGTAAACAGGGAGGCTCCTACAATGAGCAGTTCTTC.

This clonotype was counted a few times. The rearrangement links TRBV7-2 to TRBJ2-4; the match to TRBD1 covers 7 bases. The CDR3 runs to 17 residues. Germline CDR1 is SGHTA and CDR2 is FQGNSA. V shed 5 bases, J shed 3 bases, and the junction held 13 bases outside the gene matches. As DNA, the CDR3 is TGTGCCAGCAGCAAACAGGGGTGGGACCAGAACAAAAACATTCAGTACTTC. Amino acids: CASSKQGWDQNKNIQYF.

This clonotype has only a few counts. The chain has TRBV7-8 and TRBJ2-4; TRBD1 matches at 8 bases. The ends lost 5 bases at V and 0 bases at J; junction bases unmatched: 12. Germline V gene sequence: CDR1 SGHVS, CDR2 FQNEAQ. This CDR3 region has 18 residues. CDR3 region: CASSAGQAPGIAKNIQYF. For the CDR3, the DNA is TGTGCCAGCAGCGCGGGACAGGCCCCGGGTATAGCCAAAAACATTCAGTACTTC.

This clonotype was seen a handful of times. The chain links TRBV20-1 to TRBJ1-2; no clear D. Germline CDR1 and CDR2: DFQATT and SNEGSKA (reference sequence). The CDR3 is 14 residues long. Trimming pared 0 bases from V and 0 bases from J, leaving 8 bases between. The DNA for the CDR3 is TGCAGTGCTAGAGATGGGGTAGCTAACTATGGCTACACCTTC. Its translation: CSARDGVANYGYTF.

This clonotype was seen a handful of times. This chain links TRBV28 with TRBJ1-2; D remains ambiguous. This CDR3 contains 11 residues. Germline CDR1 is MDHEN and CDR2 is SYDVKM. Trimming stripped 6 bases from V and 7 bases from J, with 9 bases between. CDR3: CASRRAGGYTF. Written as DNA, the CDR3 is TGTGCCAGCAGACGGGCAGGTGGCTACACCTTC.

The genes are TRBV24-1 and TRBJ2-3, with D maybe TRBD1 (6 bases). The CDR3 has 17 residues. V dropped 3 bases and J dropped 1 base, with 16 bases sitting between them. Germline loops: CDR1 KGHDR, CDR2 SFDVKD. The CDR3 loop reads CATSDPSAGVGTDTQYF. CDR3 nucleotide sequence: TGTGCCACCAGTGATCCCTCGGCAGGGGTAGGCACAGATACGCAGTATTTT.

The rearrangement links TRBV12-3 or TRBV12-4 to TRBJ2-2; D assignment may be TRBD1 or TRBD2 (5 bases each). The CDR3 consists of 17 residues. V lost 2 bases and J lost 0, with 13 bases in between. The CDR3 spells CASSLKMGDANTGELFF. The CDR3, as DNA: TGTGCCAGCAGTTTAAAGATGGGGGACGCGAACACCGGGGAGCTGTTTTTT.

This rearrangement joins TRBV7-6 to TRBJ2-7, with TRBD1 matching 7 bases. The CDR3 totals 13 residues. V lost 5 bases, J lost 6 bases, and 7 bases stayed unmatched. Germline-derived CDR1 and CDR2 are SGHVS and FNYEAQ. CDR3 DNA: TGTGCCAGCAGCCTCGGGACAGAGGGCGAGCAGTACTTC. Amino acids: CASSLGTEGEQYF.

The chain links TRBV15 to TRBJ2-2, with D uncertain. With 4 bases removed from V and 6 bases from J, the gap between germline ends came to 18 bases. This CDR3 is 16 amino acids long. The germline V gene has CDR1 LNHNV and CDR2 YYDKDF (reference sequence). The CDR3 spells CATSIRRPGWAGELFF. CDR3 nucleotide sequence: TGTGCCACCAGCATTCGCCGCCCGGGTTGGGCCGGGGAGCTGTTTTTT.

J is TRBJ1-5 and V is TRBV6-1; D is possibly TRBD1 (5 bases). The CDR3 runs 16 residues. The germline CDR1 and CDR2 sequences are MNHNS and SASEGT. V shed 7 bases and J shed 6 bases, with 22 bases lying between them. Here the CDR3 reads CASTQGAQGGTQPQHF. The CDR3 DNA is TGTGCCAGCACCCAAGGAGCTCAGGGTGGGACTCAGCCCCAGCATTTT.

This clonotype was counted a few times. The J gene is TRBJ2-7, the V gene TRBV11-2, with D unclear. In germline, CDR1 is SGHAT, CDR2 FQNNGV. V dropped 1 base and J dropped 2 bases, with 18 bases sitting between them. The CDR3 length is 17 residues. DNA for the CDR3: TGTGCCAGCAGCTTAGTTTCTGTGGCGGCTTCCCCCTACGAGCAGTACTTC. The encoded protein is CASSLVSVAASPYEQYF.

This clonotype occurred a few times. The chain carries TRBV29-1 and TRBJ2-3, with D perhaps being TRBD1 or TRBD2 (6 bases each). V lost 3 bases and J lost 2, with 15 bases in between. The CDR3 covers 15 residues. Germline CDR1 and CDR2: SQVTM and ANQGSEA. CDR3 residues: CSVDPRGGLTDTQYF. In nucleotides, the CDR3 is TGCAGCGTTGATCCCCGAGGGGGGCTCACAGATACGCAGTATTTT.

In the case of this clonotype: This may arise from a read error, as a much more abundant clone is one base away. The V and J genes are TRBV7-9 and TRBJ2-7, with D uncertain. This CDR3 comprises 12 residues. V was shortened by 0 bases and J by 3 bases, with 3 bases between the two germline ends. The germline gives CDR1 SEHNR, CDR2 FQNEAQ (reference sequence). DNA for the CDR3: TGTGCCAGCAGCTTAGCGGACTACGAGCAGTACTTC. Its protein product is CASSLADYEQYF. Variable domain in full (rest from reference TRBV7-9 and TRBJ2-7): DTGVSQNPRHKITKRGQNVTFRCDPISEHNRLYWYRQTLGQGPEFLTYFQNEAQLEKSRLLSDRFSAERPKGSFSTLEIQRTEQGDSAMYLCASSLADYEQYFGPGTRLTVT.

This chain uses TRBV7-2 with TRBJ2-1, with 9 positions matching TRBD2. CDR3 length: 15 residues. The ends lost 4 bases at V and 1 base at J; junction bases unmatched: 2. Germline V gene sequence: CDR1 SGHTA, CDR2 FQGNSA. CDR3 nucleotide sequence: TGTGCCAGCAGCTCTAGCGGGGAATCCTACAATGAGCAGTTCTTC. This gives the protein CASSSSGESYNEQFF.

The CDR3 DNA follows: TGCGCCAGCAGCGCGGACCTAGGGACTACGCAGTATTTT. This translates into CASSADLGTTQYF. The rearrangement joins TRBV5-1 to TRBJ2-3; D tentatively fits TRBD1 or TRBD2 (5 bases each). The germline gives CDR1 SGHRS, CDR2 YFSETQ. The ends were cut back, 4 bases at V and 8 bases at J, with 14 bases in the middle. The CDR3 sequence is 13 residues long.

The table lists this clonotype with many counts. The chain employs TRBV5-1 and TRBJ1-1; no reliable D call. The V end lost 0 bases, the J end lost 8 bases, and 17 bases lay between the germline ends. Germline V gene data show CDR1 as SGHRS and CDR2 as YFSETQ. The CDR3 totals 15 residues. The CDR3 sequence is CASSLEGRNHPEAFF. DNA for the CDR3: TGCGCCAGCAGCTTGGAAGGCAGGAACCATCCCGAAGCTTTCTTT.

The chain joins TRBV29-1 to TRBJ2-5; D is possibly TRBD1 (5 bases). Germline values: CDR1 SQVTM, CDR2 ANQGSEA. Trimming stripped 5 bases from V and 0 bases from J, with 16 bases between. This CDR3 spans 15 amino acids. The CDR3 nucleotides read TGCAGCGTTATTCTGCAGGGTGGGGACCAAGAGACCCAGTACTTC. As protein: CSVILQGGDQETQYF.